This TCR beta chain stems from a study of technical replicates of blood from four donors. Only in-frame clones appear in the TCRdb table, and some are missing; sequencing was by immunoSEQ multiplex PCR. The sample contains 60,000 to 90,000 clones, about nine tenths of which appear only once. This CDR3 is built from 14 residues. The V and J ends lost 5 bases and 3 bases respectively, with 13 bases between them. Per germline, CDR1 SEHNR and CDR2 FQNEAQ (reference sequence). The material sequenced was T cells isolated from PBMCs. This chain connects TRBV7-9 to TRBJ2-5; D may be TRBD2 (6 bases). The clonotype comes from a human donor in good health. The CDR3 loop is CASSAGTYEETQYF. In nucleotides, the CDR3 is TGTGCCAGCAGCGCGGGGACCTACGAAGAGACCCAGTACTTC.